One and the same sample provided the 17 T cell receptor beta chains below, sequenced in a study of blood T cell repertoires in COVID-19. Some clones are missing from TCRdb's copy, which holds only in-frame ones; the method was immunoSEQ multiplex PCR. The sample has some 130,000 clones, roughly 83% seen once. Sequencing input: peripheral blood. These receptor sequences come from a woman older than 75 with acute or convalescent COVID-19.

This chain uses TRBV18 with TRBJ1-5, with no clear D. The CDR3 totals 12 residues. Germline loops: CDR1 KGHSH, CDR2 LQKENI. Trimming took 2 bases from V and 7 from J, leaving 6 bases between them. CDR3: CASSPTAQPQHF. CDR3 nucleotide sequence: TGTGCCAGCTCACCAACAGCACAGCCCCAGCATTTT.

V is TRBV19 and J is TRBJ1-2; tentatively, D is TRBD1 (5 bases). The V gene lost 7 bases and the J gene lost 4 bases, with 13 bases spanning the gap. Looked up from germline, CDR1 is LNHDA and CDR2 is SQIVND (reference sequence). The CDR3 runs 13 residues. CDR3 sequence (DNA): TGTGCCAGTATGGAAAGACAGTTCTATGGCTACACCTTC. This translates into CASMERQFYGYTF.

This chain connects TRBV4-3 to TRBJ1-2, with no clear D. Per germline, CDR1 LGHNA and CDR2 YSLEER. The CDR3 is 10 residues long. V was pared by 3 bases and J by 8 bases, with 4 bases between. CDR3 amino acids: CASSHEGYTF. The CDR3 DNA sequence: TGCGCCAGCAGCCATGAGGGCTACACCTTC.

The rearrangement joins TRBV9 to TRBJ2-3; D perhaps matches TRBD2 (6 bases). Germline CDR1 SGDLS, CDR2 YYNGEE. The CDR3 is made up of 16 amino acids. Trimming pared 0 bases from V and 1 base from J, leaving 12 bases between. CDR3: CASSVGPGAGTDTQYF. The CDR3 coding sequence is TGTGCCAGCAGCGTAGGACCGGGAGCCGGCACAGATACGCAGTATTTT.

This clone was found once. The chain carries TRBV29-1 and TRBJ2-7; tentatively, D is TRBD1 (6 bases). Trimming took off 3 bases at V and 4 bases at J, with 10 bases between the two ends. The CDR3 spans 12 residues. CDR1 and CDR2 (germline): SQVTM, ANQGSEA. The CDR3 loop reads CSVEGAEYEQYF. CDR3 sequence (DNA): TGCAGCGTTGAGGGGGCTGAGTACGAGCAGTACTTC.

The genes are TRBV5-1 and TRBJ2-2; D is perhaps TRBD2 (6 bases). CDR1 SGHRS and CDR2 YFSETQ come from the germline V gene. This CDR3 has 15 residues. Trimming left V 0 bases short and J 4 bases short, with 10 bases between. CDR3 sequence (DNA): TGCGCCAGCAGCTTGGCCTCGCGGGGCACCGGGGAGCTGTTTTTT. Its translation is CASSLASRGTGELFF. Full variable domain (missing parts from reference TRBV5-1 and TRBJ2-2): KAGVTQTPRYLIKTRGQQVTLSCSPISGHRSVSWYQQTPGQGLQFLFEYFSETQRNKGNFPGRFSGRQFSNSRSEMNVSTLELGDSALYLCASSLASRGTGELFFGEGSRLTVL.

This chain uses TRBV5-1 with TRBJ2-7; TRBD1 aligns across 11 bases. Germline values: CDR1 SGHRS, CDR2 YFSETQ. The V segment lost 0 bases and the J segment 5 bases; nucleotides outside the gene matches: 7. The CDR3 length is 16 residues. In nucleotides, the CDR3 is TGCGCCAGCAGCTTGGGGCGGGGGACAGGGGGACACGAGCAGTACTTC. As protein: CASSLGRGTGGHEQYF.

This sequence joins TRBV2 and TRBJ2-7; D is perhaps TRBD1 (5 bases). The V gene's germline CDR1 is SNHLY and CDR2 FYNNEI. This CDR3 contains 13 residues. V lost 2 bases and J 7 bases, leaving 12 bases between the germline ends. CDR3 sequence (DNA): TGTGCCAGCAGTGAACAGGGCCTTGGGGAGCAGTACTTC. Protein sequence: CASSEQGLGEQYF.

V gene TRBV19 combines with J gene TRBJ2-1; TRBD2 matches at 13 bases. Germline V lookup: CDR1 LNHDA, CDR2 SQIVND (reference sequence). The CDR3 length is 17 residues. Trimming removed 6 bases from V and 1 base from J; junction bases left unmatched: 6. CDR3 nucleotides: TGTGCCAGTAGATCGACTAGCGGGAGGCGATCCTACAATGAGCAGTTCTTC. This encodes CASRSTSGRRSYNEQFF. The variable domain in full, completed from reference TRBV19 and TRBJ2-1, reads DGGITQSPKYLFRKEGQNVTLSCEQNLNHDAMYWYRQDPGQGLRLIYYSQIVNDFQKGDIAEGYSVSREKKESFPLTVTSAQKNPTAFYLCASRSTSGRRSYNEQFFGPGTRLTVL.

The count of this clone is one. The chain has TRBV14 and TRBJ1-2, with 11 bases identical to TRBD1. Trimming removed 3 bases from V and 6 bases from J; junction bases left unmatched: 6. The V gene's germline CDR1 is SGHDN and CDR2 FVKESK. This CDR3 comprises 15 residues. This chain's CDR3 is CASSHLGQGGDGYTF. The CDR3 DNA is TGTGCCAGCAGCCACCTGGGACAGGGGGGAGATGGCTACACCTTC. The whole variable domain, remainder taken from reference TRBV14 and TRBJ1-2, is EAGVTQFPSHSVIEKGQTVTLRCDPISGHDNLYWYRRVMGKEIKFLLHFVKESKQDESGMPNNRFLAERTGGTYSTLKVQPAELEDSGVYFCASSHLGQGGDGYTFGSGTRLTVV.

V and J are TRBV3-1 (or the pseudogene TRBV3-2) and TRBJ1-2; TRBD1 agrees at 7 bases. CDR1 LGHDT and CDR2 YNNKEL come from the germline V gene (reference sequence). Trimming removed 0 bases from V and 8 bases from J; junction bases left unmatched: 18. CDR3 length: 18 amino acids. Here the CDR3 reads CASSQDRGQGDKLWGYTF. CDR3 coding DNA: TGTGCCAGCAGCCAAGATCGAGGGCAGGGGGACAAACTGTGGGGCTACACCTTC.

The chain combines TRBV4-1 with TRBJ2-3, with TRBD1 as a possible D gene (6 bases). This CDR3 has 14 residues. Between the trimmed V and J ends, which lost 4 bases and 4 bases, there was a span of 12 bases. Germline V CDR1 and CDR2: MGHRA, YSYEKL. CDR3 DNA sequence: TGCGCCAGCAGCCTTAGCGAGGGGGCAGATACGCAGTATTTT. It specifies CASSLSEGADTQYF.

The CDR3 DNA is TGTGCCAGCAGCTTGGCCTCCAGGGTAGCCTATGGCTACACCTTC. Protein: CASSLASRVAYGYTF. This chain joins TRBV5-5 and TRBJ1-2; a weak D match, TRBD1 (5 bases). The germline V gene has CDR1 SGHKS and CDR2 YYEKEE (reference sequence). Trimming removed 0 bases at V and 4 bases at J, with 13 bases between. The CDR3 contains 15 residues.

V gene TRBV7-2 combines with J gene TRBJ2-1, with 7 bases that match TRBD2. Germline CDR1 and CDR2: SGHTA and FQGNSA. With 5 bases clipped from V and 7 bases from J, the junction kept 11 bases outside the gene matches. The CDR3 length is 15 residues. As DNA, the CDR3 is TGTGCCAGCAGCCAGAGGTGGGGCGGGAGTAATGAGCAGTTCTTC. Translated: CASSQRWGGSNEQFF.

The chain employs TRBV2 and TRBJ1-2; 7 bases are shared with TRBD1. Per germline, CDR1 SNHLY and CDR2 FYNNEI. Trimming removed 0 bases from V and 3 bases from J; junction bases left unmatched: 1. The CDR3 length is 14 residues. The CDR3: CASSEARGHYGYTF. DNA of the CDR3: TGTGCCAGCAGTGAAGCAAGGGGGCACTATGGCTACACCTTC.

This chain joins TRBV5-4 and TRBJ1-2, with 8 nucleotides matching TRBD1. Germline V gives CDR1 SGHNT, CDR2 YYREEE (reference sequence). Trimming removed 3 bases from V and 4 bases from J; junction bases left unmatched: 5. The CDR3 consists of 14 residues. CDR3 protein: CASSSSGGGYGYTF. In nucleotides, the CDR3 is TGTGCCAGCAGCTCCTCAGGGGGCGGCTATGGCTACACCTTC.

This clone was found once. The chain links TRBV19 to TRBJ1-2; D gene uncertain. The ends were cut back, 7 bases at V and 4 bases at J, with 19 bases in the middle. CDR1 and CDR2 from the germline V gene are LNHDA and SQIVND (reference sequence). The CDR3 has 15 amino acids. The CDR3 coding sequence is TGTGCCAGTAAAAACCGGATACGGGAATCCTATGGCTACACCTTC. This encodes CASKNRIRESYGYTF.